These 23 T cell receptor beta chains were all obtained from the same sample, sequenced in a study of blood T cell repertoires in COVID-19. Profiled with immunoSEQ multiplex PCR; TCRdb holds only in-frame clones, not every one. The sample carries about 95,000 clones, about 87% recorded once. Material for sequencing was peripheral blood. The receptors were gathered from a human donor in a cohort sampled during active COVID-19.

The chain uses TRBV7-2 and TRBJ2-5; 12 bases match TRBD1. CDR1 is SGHTA, CDR2 FQGNSA, per germline. With V trimmed by 4 bases and J by 2 bases, 8 bases remained unmatched. The CDR3 runs 17 residues. The CDR3 DNA reads as TGTGCCAGCAGCTCGGCCCGGGACAGGGGGCGTCAAGAGACCCAGTACTTC. It is translated as CASSSARDRGRQETQYF.

The chain combines TRBV4-2 with TRBJ1-5; the D gene is possibly TRBD1 (6 bases). The CDR3 runs 15 residues. Trimming took off 5 bases at V and 2 bases at J, with 13 bases between the two ends. Germline V lookup: CDR1 LGHNA, CDR2 YNFKEQ. The CDR3 DNA reads as TGTGCCAGCAGCAACAGGGTCTATGGCAATCAGCCCCAGCATTTT. It is translated as CASSNRVYGNQPQHF.

This clone was recorded only once. The chain carries TRBV7-6 and TRBJ2-1; TRBD1 might be the D (5 bases). The V and J ends lost 2 bases and 5 bases respectively, with 10 bases between them. Germline V gene lookup returns CDR1 SGHVS and CDR2 FNYEAQ. CDR3 length equals 14 residues. The CDR3 region is CASSLSQANNEQFF. The DNA for the CDR3 is TGTGCCAGCAGCTTATCACAGGCGAACAATGAGCAGTTCTTC.

CDR3 sequence: CASRAPGLARTGELFF. The CDR3 region has the DNA TGTGCCAGCAGAGCCCCGGGACTAGCTAGGACCGGGGAGCTGTTTTTT. The rearrangement links TRBV2 to TRBJ2-2, with 9 bases that match TRBD2. The length of the CDR3 is 16 residues. Looked up from germline, CDR1 is SNHLY and CDR2 is FYNNEI. With 6 bases clipped from V and 5 bases from J, the junction kept 10 bases outside the gene matches.

The chain combines TRBV29-1 with TRBJ2-7; D uncertain. Germline CDR1 is SQVTM and CDR2 is ANQGSEA. The CDR3 is made up of 12 amino acids. V was trimmed by 4 bases and J by 1 base, leaving 8 bases between them. The CDR3 is CSVVILSYEQYF. The DNA for the CDR3 is TGCAGCGTTGTAATTCTTTCCTACGAGCAGTACTTC.

This chain uses TRBV7-2 with TRBJ2-7; no clear D gene. The germline V gene has CDR1 SGHTA and CDR2 FQGNSA. V was trimmed by 1 base and J by 2 bases, leaving 6 bases between them. CDR3 length: 13 amino acids. CDR3 in DNA: TGTGCCAGCAGCTTAGAGACAACCTACGAGCAGTACTTC. Amino acids: CASSLETTYEQYF.

V and J are TRBV2 and TRBJ2-3; D gene uncertain. Germline V CDR1 and CDR2: SNHLY, FYNNEI. This CDR3 has 15 residues. Trimming removed 7 bases at V and 2 bases at J, with 16 bases between. CDR3 protein: CASIRSGAFTDTQYF. CDR3 DNA: TGTGCCAGCATCCGAAGTGGAGCGTTCACAGATACGCAGTATTTT.

The chain joins TRBV7-2 to TRBJ2-1, with D possibly matching TRBD2 (6 bases). Germline V gives CDR1 SGHTA, CDR2 FQGNSA. V gave up 5 bases and J gave up 1 base, with 15 bases separating them. This CDR3 has 16 residues. The CDR3 nucleotides read TGTGCCAGCAGCCTCCTGGGGGGTCTGTCCTACAATGAGCAGTTCTTC. Its translation: CASSLLGGLSYNEQFF.

This chain joins TRBV7-9 and TRBJ2-7, with a weak D call TRBD1 (6 bases). CDR1 and CDR2 from the germline V gene are SEHNR and FQNEAQ (reference sequence). Trimming shortened V by 5 bases and J by 2 bases, and 19 bases separated the two germline ends. The CDR3 extends over 16 amino acids. CDR3 sequence reads: CASSRTTGRDPYEQYF. CDR3 DNA: TGTGCCAGCAGCCGCACGACAGGTAGGGACCCCTACGAGCAGTACTTC.

This chain connects TRBV2 to TRBJ2-2; 10 nucleotides line up with TRBD1. This CDR3 contains 15 residues. The germline V gene encodes CDR1 SNHLY and CDR2 FYNNEI. V gave up 6 bases and J gave up 7 bases; unmatched junction bases: 8. The CDR3 DNA reads as TGTGCCAGCAGGGCTAGGACAGGGGGGAACGGGGAGCTGTTTTTT. This encodes CASRARTGGNGELFF.

The chain uses TRBV5-6 and TRBJ1-6; D gene ambiguous. With 1 base removed from V and 3 bases from J, the gap between germline ends came to 5 bases. Germline CDR1 is SGHDT and CDR2 is YYEEEE. The CDR3 runs 14 residues. In DNA form, the CDR3 reads TGTGCCAGCAGCTTGACGGGCTATAATTCACCCCTCCACTTT. Its translation is CASSLTGYNSPLHF.

The V gene is TRBV11-1, the J gene TRBJ2-7, with 11 bases fitting TRBD1. The V gene end was trimmed by 4 bases and the J gene end by 7 bases; junction bases not matched to a gene: 3. The CDR3 sequence is 13 residues long. Germline V gene sequence: CDR1 SGHAT, CDR2 FQDESV (reference sequence). The CDR3 sequence: CASSSGTGGEQYF. Here the CDR3 DNA reads TGTGCCAGCAGCTCCGGGACAGGGGGAGAGCAGTACTTC. The whole variable domain, remainder taken from reference TRBV11-1 and TRBJ2-7, is EAEVAQSPRYKITEKSQAVAFWCDPISGHATLYWYRQILGQGPELLVQFQDESVVDDSQLPKDRFSAERLKGVDSTLKIQPAELGDSAMYLCASSSGTGGEQYFGPGTRLTVT.

The sample holds a few counts of this clone. The J gene is TRBJ1-5, the V gene TRBV4-2; D ambiguous. This CDR3 spans 14 amino acids. Germline values: CDR1 LGHNA, CDR2 YNFKEQ. Trimming removed 2 bases at V and 2 bases at J, with 7 bases between. In nucleotides, the CDR3 is TGTGCCAGCAGCCAAAATCAGGGCAATCAGCCCCAGCATTTT. As protein: CASSQNQGNQPQHF.

This clone was observed a single time. The junction differs from germline at one of its ends, possibly a read error. The chain combines TRBV7-7 with TRBJ2-3, with 9 bases matching TRBD1. There are 17 residues in the CDR3. The germline gives CDR1 SSHAT, CDR2 FNYEAQ (reference sequence). CDR3 region: CASSLGVGTGSTDTQYF. As DNA, the CDR3 is TGTGCTAGCAGCTTAGGGGTAGGGACAGGGAGCACAGATACGCAGTATTTT.

The rearrangement uses TRBV6-5 and TRBJ1-3; no reliable D call. Per the germline V gene, CDR1 is MNHEY and CDR2 is SVGAGI. Between the trimmed V and J ends, which lost 8 bases and 1 base, there was a span of 15 bases. The length of the CDR3 is 15 residues. In DNA, the CDR3 is TGTGCCAGCTCTCCCCGGGGTAAATCTGGAAACACCATATATTTT. Translation gives CASSPRGKSGNTIYF.

The chain combines TRBV5-1 with TRBJ2-2; a weak D match, TRBD1 (6 bases). This CDR3 spans 15 amino acids. V gave up 4 bases and J gave up 1 base, with 11 bases separating them. CDR1 and CDR2 from the germline V gene are SGHRS and YFSETQ. The CDR3 sequence: CASSPRTENTGELFF. The CDR3 DNA is TGCGCCAGCAGCCCGAGGACAGAGAACACCGGGGAGCTGTTTTTT. Filled out from reference TRBV5-1 and TRBJ2-2, the complete variable domain reads KAGVTQTPRYLIKTRGQQVTLSCSPISGHRSVSWYQQTPGQGLQFLFEYFSETQRNKGNFPGRFSGRQFSNSRSEMNVSTLELGDSALYLCASSPRTENTGELFFGEGSRLTVL.

The V and J genes are TRBV18 and TRBJ1-1, with TRBD1 matching over 8 bases. V was clipped by 3 bases and J by 6 bases; unmatched bases: 3. The CDR3 is 13 amino acids. Germline V gives CDR1 KGHSH, CDR2 LQKENI. CDR3 sequence: CASSPGTGAEAFF. DNA for the CDR3: TGTGCCAGCTCACCTGGGACAGGCGCTGAAGCTTTCTTT.

The chain links TRBV3-1 (or the pseudogene TRBV3-2) to TRBJ1-3; D is undetermined. V was trimmed by 0 bases and J by 9 bases, leaving 9 bases between them. Germline V gene sequence: CDR1 LGHDT, CDR2 YNNKEL (reference sequence). This CDR3 spans 13 amino acids. This CDR3 reads CASSQDPRGTIYF. The CDR3 nucleotides are TGTGCCAGCAGCCAAGACCCTCGAGGCACCATATATTTT.

The chain carries TRBV18 and TRBJ2-1, with TRBD2 identical over 10 bases. Germline CDR1 and CDR2: KGHSH and LQKENI. V shed 3 bases, J shed 4 bases, and the junction held 9 bases outside the gene matches. The CDR3 is 17 residues long. The CDR3, as DNA: TGTGCCAGCTCACCGACTCTAGCGGGGGTTAGTTACAATGAGCAGTTCTTC. It specifies CASSPTLAGVSYNEQFF.

This chain uses TRBV7-2 with TRBJ2-5; D is unclear. The CDR3 has 12 amino acids. Germline-derived CDR1 and CDR2 are SGHTA and FQGNSA. V lost 7 bases and J 4 bases, leaving 10 bases between the germline ends. The CDR3 nucleotides are TGTGCCAGCAACCTCCAGGCAGAGACCCAGTACTTC. Protein sequence: CASNLQAETQYF.

The gene calls are TRBV14 and TRBJ1-3; no definite D call. The CDR3 length is 13 residues. The V gene lost 4 bases and the J gene lost 2 bases, with 6 bases spanning the gap. Germline CDR1 reads SGHDN; CDR2 reads FVKESK. This CDR3 is CASSRYTGNTIYF. The CDR3 nucleotides read TGTGCCAGCAGCCGATACACTGGAAACACCATATATTTT.

CDR3 nucleotides: TGTGCCAGCAGTCACATGCCCGGGACTAGCGGGGGGCGAACCTACGAGCAGTACTTC. Translating gives CASSHMPGTSGGRTYEQYF. The V call is TRBV27, the J call TRBJ2-7, with TRBD2 matching 15 bases. The germline CDR1 and CDR2 sequences are MNHEY and SMNVEV (reference sequence). The CDR3 spans 19 residues. The ends lost 5 bases at V and 2 bases at J; junction bases unmatched: 13.

V is TRBV7-3 and J is TRBJ2-3; D uncertain. CDR3 length: 15 amino acids. The germline CDR1 and CDR2 sequences are SGHTA and FQGTGA. The ends were cut back, 0 bases at V and 0 bases at J, with 7 bases in the middle. The CDR3 region is CASSLTYSSTDTQYF. DNA for the CDR3: TGTGCCAGCAGCTTAACTTATTCTAGCACAGATACGCAGTATTTT. The full variable domain, in which reference TRBV7-3 and TRBJ2-3 provide the parts outside the CDR3, is GAGVSQTPSNKVTEKGKYVELRCDPISGHTALYWYRQSLGQGPEFLIYFQGTGAADDSGLPNDRFFAVRPEGSVSTLKIQRTERGDSAVYLCASSLTYSSTDTQYFGPGTRLTVL.